This record covers a single T cell receptor (beta chain). The entry originates in a study of response to subunit inactivated influenza vaccine. MiXCR was run by TCRdb on the RT-PCR reads, yielding one entry per CDR3 protein. The sample records 530,000 or so distinct CDR3 sequences, about 14% being singletons. V lost 4 bases to trimming and J lost 4 bases, with 13 bases between them. The CDR3 runs 14 residues. Germline V gives CDR1 SGHRS, CDR2 YFSETQ. This chain joins TRBV5-1 and TRBJ2-3, with D tentatively TRBD1 or TRBD2 (7 bases each). The TCR originated in a man aged 50-59 years who received an inactivated influenza vaccine. This material consisted of PBMCs from blood, taken roughly 12 days after vaccination. The CDR3 coding sequence is TGCGCCAGCAGCAGCGGGACAGTGGCAGATACGCAGTATTTT. It is translated as CASSSGTVADTQYF.